One and the same sample provided the 19 T cell receptor beta chains below, sequenced in a study of shared clonotypes between healthy human individuals. Libraries were prepared by immunoSEQ multiplex PCR; TCRdb keeps only in-frame clonotypes and omits some of them. The table shows roughly 2.5 million clones, with over 85% occurring only once. Specimen: naive CD4+ T cells sorted from blood. As for subset: CD45RA+ positively selected. All receptors derive from a man between 18 and 29 years old in good health.

The chain has TRBV6-1 and TRBJ1-2, with TRBD1 as a possible D gene (6 bases). Germline CDR1 is MNHNS and CDR2 is SASEGT. Trimming removed 6 bases from V and 4 bases from J, with 15 bases in between. This CDR3 has 14 amino acids. CDR3 sequence (DNA): TGTGCCAGCAGCTCGGGGGGCTTGGGCTATGGCTACACCTTC. Its translation: CASSSGGLGYGYTF.

The gene calls are TRBV9 and TRBJ1-3; the match to TRBD1 covers 9 bases. Germline assignment: CDR1 SGDLS and CDR2 YYNGEE. This CDR3 has 15 residues. V gave up 3 bases and J gave up 3 bases; unmatched junction bases: 4. The CDR3, as DNA: TGTGCCAGCAGCGGAACAGGGGGCCTTGGAAACACCATATATTTT. Translating it yields CASSGTGGLGNTIYF.

The chain uses TRBV6-1 and TRBJ2-5, with a possible D match to TRBD2 (6 bases). Trimming cost V 4 bases and J 2 bases, with 17 bases left between them. Per the germline V gene, CDR1 is MNHNS and CDR2 is SASEGT. The CDR3 is 16 residues long. This CDR3 is CASSGLKGGGQETQYF. The CDR3, as DNA: TGTGCCAGCAGTGGACTTAAGGGTGGGGGGCAAGAGACCCAGTACTTC.

The chain combines TRBV6-5 with TRBJ1-2; 7 nucleotides line up with TRBD1. Looked up from germline, CDR1 is MNHEY and CDR2 is SVGAGI. CDR3 size: 15 residues. After removal of 5 bases from V and 12 bases from J, the junction contained 18 bases not matched to a gene. The CDR3 loop reads CASSPRATGVFTNTF. The CDR3 coding sequence is TGTGCCAGCAGTCCTAGGGCAACAGGGGTTTTCACTAACACCTTC.

Concerning this clone: Other DNA sequences in the same sample also yield this CDR3. V is TRBV5-4 and J is TRBJ2-7; 8 bases are shared with TRBD2. The CDR3 is 15 amino acids. V lost 4 bases, J lost 3 bases, and 9 bases stayed unmatched. Germline values: CDR1 SGHNT, CDR2 YYREEE (reference sequence). The CDR3 protein is CASSREAGAGYEQYF. The CDR3 DNA is TGTGCCAGCAGCCGGGAAGCGGGAGCGGGCTACGAGCAGTACTTC. Combining the CDR3 with reference TRBV5-4 and TRBJ2-7 gives the whole variable domain ETGVTQSPTHLIKTRGQQVTLRCSSQSGHNTVSWYQQALGQGPQFIFQYYREEENGRGNFPPRFSGLQFPNYSSELNVNALELDDSALYLCASSREAGAGYEQYFGPGTRLTVT.

The V and J genes are TRBV6-1 and TRBJ1-5; no clear D. Trimming took 5 bases from V and 7 from J, leaving 12 bases between them. The CDR3 is 13 amino acids. Germline lookup yields CDR1 MNHNS and CDR2 SASEGT. The CDR3 loop reads CASSLFVGQPQHF. The CDR3 DNA reads TGTGCCAGCAGTTTGTTTGTCGGACAGCCCCAGCATTTT.

V gene TRBV6-5 combines with J gene TRBJ2-7; 7 bases match TRBD1. The V gene end was trimmed by 6 bases and the J gene end by 2 bases; junction bases not matched to a gene: 10. CDR1 and CDR2 (germline): MNHEY, SVGAGI. The CDR3 has 15 residues. The CDR3 sequence is CASRNRGSGTYEQYF. CDR3 nucleotide sequence: TGTGCCAGCAGAAACAGGGGCTCGGGGACCTACGAGCAGTACTTC.

The CDR3 DNA reads TGCGCCAGCAGCTTGGCCATAGCGGGAGGAGGGAATGAGCAGTTCTTC. Translation gives CASSLAIAGGGNEQFF. V usage is TRBV5-1 and J usage is TRBJ2-1; TRBD2 matches at 10 bases. Trimming removed 0 bases from V and 7 bases from J; junction bases left unmatched: 7. The CDR3 is made up of 16 amino acids. The germline gives CDR1 SGHRS, CDR2 YFSETQ.

This clone was observed once. This sample also contains other DNA sequences that code for the same CDR3. The rearrangement uses TRBV5-4 and TRBJ2-3; 14 nucleotides agree with TRBD2. J lost 1 base, V lost 0 bases, and 1 base had no gene match. The length of the CDR3 is 17 residues. Germline V gene sequence: CDR1 SGHNT, CDR2 YYREEE (reference sequence). The CDR3 loop reads CASSLGGLAGGTDTQYF. CDR3 coding DNA: TGTGCCAGCAGCTTGGGGGGACTAGCGGGGGGCACAGATACGCAGTATTTT.

The chain couples TRBV7-9 to TRBJ1-3; TRBD1 is a possible D gene (5 bases). Looked up from germline, CDR1 is SEHNR and CDR2 is FQNEAQ (reference sequence). This CDR3 spans 16 amino acids. Trimming removed 1 base at V and 0 bases at J, with 10 bases between. The CDR3 region has the DNA TGTGCCAGCAGCTTAGATCCAGGGCGCTCTGGAAACACCATATATTTT. Protein sequence: CASSLDPGRSGNTIYF.

V usage is TRBV7-6 and J usage is TRBJ2-1; no definite D call. With 0 bases removed from V and 7 bases from J, the gap between germline ends came to 7 bases. The CDR3 has 13 residues. CDR1 is SGHVS and CDR2 is FNYEAQ in the germline V gene. The CDR3 nucleotides are TGTGCCAGCAGCTTAGCTTGGGGTAATGAGCAGTTCTTC. Encoded protein: CASSLAWGNEQFF. The variable domain in full, completed from reference TRBV7-6 and TRBJ2-1, reads GAGVSQSPRYKVTKRGQDVALRCDPISGHVSLYWYRQALGQGPEFLTYFNYEAQQDKSGLPNDRFSAERPEGSISTLTIQRTEQRDSAMYRCASSLAWGNEQFFGPGTRLTVL.

J is TRBJ2-7 and V is TRBV16, with 9 positions matching TRBD2. The V gene's germline CDR1 is KGHSY and CDR2 FQNENV. V lost 4 bases, J lost 6 bases, and 10 bases stayed unmatched. The CDR3 totals 15 residues. The CDR3 DNA sequence: TGTGCCAGCAGCCTCAATAGTCCACTAGCGGGCGAGCAGTACTTC. Residues: CASSLNSPLAGEQYF.

Only a few counts were recorded for this clone. Other nucleotide sequences from this sample produce the same CDR3. V and J are TRBV6-1 and TRBJ1-1; D might be TRBD1 (5 bases). Between the trimmed V and J ends, which lost 1 base and 5 bases, there was a span of 11 bases. Germline CDR1 reads MNHNS; CDR2 reads SASEGT. The CDR3 extends over 14 amino acids. CDR3: CASSEGQGYTEAFF. CDR3 bases: TGTGCCAGCAGTGAAGGGCAGGGTTATACTGAAGCTTTCTTT.

CDR3 DNA: TGTGCCAGCAGTACCGGGACAGGGAGCTCCTATAATTCACCCCTCCACTTT. Translating gives CASSTGTGSSYNSPLHF. The chain carries TRBV2 and TRBJ1-6; TRBD1 agrees at 9 bases. Germline CDR1 and CDR2: SNHLY and FYNNEI. The CDR3 extends over 17 amino acids. The J segment lost 0 bases and the V segment lost 5 bases, leaving 5 bases of the junction unmatched.

J is TRBJ2-1 and V is TRBV7-9; the match to TRBD2 covers 13 bases. V dropped 6 bases and J dropped 0; count of bases not matched to a gene: 11. Germline CDR1 and CDR2: SEHNR and FQNEAQ (reference sequence). The CDR3 length is 19 residues. The CDR3 region has the DNA TGTGCCAGCAGGAAAGGGACTAGCGGGACGCGTATCTCCTACAATGAGCAGTTCTTC. Amino acid sequence: CASRKGTSGTRISYNEQFF.

The V and J genes are TRBV10-2 and TRBJ1-1, with D tentatively TRBD1 (5 bases). The germline gives CDR1 WSHSY, CDR2 SAAADI. V shed 6 bases and J shed 1 base, with 12 bases lying between them. The CDR3 runs to 14 residues. For the CDR3, the DNA is TGCGCCAGCAGATTGCCGGGGACGAACACTGAAGCTTTCTTT. Translating gives CASRLPGTNTEAFF.

This clone has only one observation. The rearrangement links TRBV7-2 to TRBJ2-3, with a tentative D call TRBD2 (6 bases). This CDR3 is 16 amino acids long. Germline loops: CDR1 SGHTA, CDR2 FQGNSA. The ends were cut back, 1 base at V and 6 bases at J, with 17 bases in the middle. The CDR3 bases are TGTGCCAGCAGCTTAGGCGGCAGCGCCGCGGGGGATACGCAGTATTTT. It is translated as CASSLGGSAAGDTQYF.

This clone was counted once. V is TRBV4-1 and J is TRBJ2-4; no reliable D call. Germline assignment: CDR1 MGHRA and CDR2 YSYEKL. The V end lost 4 bases, the J end lost 0 bases, and 16 bases lay between the germline ends. This CDR3 is built from 17 residues. The CDR3 is CASSPLGMTLAKNIQYF. The CDR3 coding sequence is TGCGCCAGCAGCCCTCTGGGTATGACCCTAGCCAAAAACATTCAGTACTTC.

V gene TRBV12-5 combines with J gene TRBJ2-7; TRBD1 matches at 8 bases. This CDR3 region has 15 residues. V shed 0 bases and J 5 bases; nucleotides not matched to a gene: 6. In germline, CDR1 is LGHNT, CDR2 FRNRAP. The CDR3 is CASGLVLRQGHEQYF. CDR3 nucleotide sequence: TGTGCTAGTGGTTTGGTACTGAGACAGGGGCACGAGCAGTACTTC. Looking up the rest from reference TRBV12-5 and TRBJ2-7 gives the full variable domain: DARVTQTPRHKVTEMGQEVTMRCQPILGHNTVFWYRQTMMQGLELLAYFRNRAPLDDSGMPKDRFSAEMPDATLATLKIQPSEPRDSAVYFCASGLVLRQGHEQYFGPGTRLTVT.